The subject of this entry is one TCR beta chain. This specimen belongs to a study of low-dose radiotherapy and immunotherapy resistance in tumors. For the study at large: Doses of 0.5 Gy per fraction every 2 weeks, totaling 6.5 Gy, went to Cohort 1. Daily, from cycle 1 day 1 and for four cycles, patients took oral aspirin 300 mg.

CDR3 size: 15 residues. After removal of 8 bases from V and 5 bases from J, the junction contained 12 bases not matched to a gene. Covering alpha and beta chains, TRAV- and TRBV-specific primers were used for the first-strand cDNA. TCRs were amplified for around 20 PCR cycles with a constant-region primer and V-primer adapter. Amplification of the isolated mRNA used in vitro transcription. MiXCR, applied by TCRdb to the reads, yields one record per CDR3 protein. The sample holds 100,000 or so distinct CDR3 sequences; around 20% are singletons and the top ten take over 4%. Time point indicated: after trial treatment. The treatment is: LDRT plus nivolumab, ipilimumab, low-dose cyclophosphamide and aspirin (RACIN trial). Eligible patients had advanced solid tumors lacking tumor-infiltrating lymphocytes.

The chain is built from TRBV12-3 or TRBV12-4 and TRBJ2-7; 10 positions agree with TRBD1. Sequenced here: PBMCs, sampled after low-dose radiotherapy plus immunotherapy. This clonotype was sampled from a male donor with prostate cancer. CDR3 nucleotides: TGTGCCAGCCGACCGACGGGACAGGGGTACAACGAGCAGTACTTC. It yields the protein CASRPTGQGYNEQYF.